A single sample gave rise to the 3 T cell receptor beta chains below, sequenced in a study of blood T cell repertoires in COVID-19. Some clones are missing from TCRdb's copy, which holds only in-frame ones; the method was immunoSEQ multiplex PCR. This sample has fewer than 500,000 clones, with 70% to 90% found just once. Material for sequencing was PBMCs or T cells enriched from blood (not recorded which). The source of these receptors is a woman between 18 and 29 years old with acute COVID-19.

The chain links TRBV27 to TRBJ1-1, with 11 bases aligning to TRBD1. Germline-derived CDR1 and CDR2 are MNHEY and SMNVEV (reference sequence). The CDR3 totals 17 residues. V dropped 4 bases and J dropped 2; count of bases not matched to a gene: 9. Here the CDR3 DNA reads TGTGCCAGCAGTTCCGGACAGGGGGCCCCCGTTAACACTGAAGCTTTCTTT. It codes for CASSSGQGAPVNTEAFF.

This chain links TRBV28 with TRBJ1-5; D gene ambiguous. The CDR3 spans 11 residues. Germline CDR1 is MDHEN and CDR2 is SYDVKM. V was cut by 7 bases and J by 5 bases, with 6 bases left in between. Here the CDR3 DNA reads TGTGCCAGCACTCGGGATCAGCCCCAGCATTTT. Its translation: CASTRDQPQHF.

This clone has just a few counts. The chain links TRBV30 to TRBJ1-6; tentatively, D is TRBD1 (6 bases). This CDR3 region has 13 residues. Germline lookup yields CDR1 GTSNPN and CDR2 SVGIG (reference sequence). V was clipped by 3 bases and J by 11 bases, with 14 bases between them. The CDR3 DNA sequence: TGTGCCTGGAGGGAACAGGGATTTGCACCCCTCCACTTT. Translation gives CAWREQGFAPLHF.